These T cell receptor beta chains were read from a single sample in a study of T-cell reconstitution after alpha-beta-depleted transplantation in children. TCRdb re-derived calls from the PCR reads in MiXCR, one entry per CDR3 protein. The table shows some 520,000 distinct CDR3 sequences, with roughly 33% occurring only once. Sequencing used PBMCs from the stem cell graft donor, obtained from the stem cell graft. These receptors were obtained from a human donor who donated a stem cell graft to a child with aplastic anemia. The CDR3 runs from the conserved cysteine through the conserved F or W. The order of the fields is V gene, D gene, clone size, J gene, CDR3 protein, CDR3 DNA. The D gene is left open where the match is weak. The size of a clone is reported for some rows only, either as once, few or many, or as a class for expanded clones.

TRBV29-1	TRBD2	few	TRBJ2-3	CSVPGAGGPTDTQYF	TGCAGCGTCCCCGGAGCGGGAGGACCCACAGATACGCAGTATTTT
TRBV12-3/TRBV12-4	TRBD2	few	TRBJ2-1	CASSSQTSGSHEQFF	TGTGCCAGCAGCAGCCAAACCAGCGGGAGCCATGAGCAGTTCTTC
TRBV7-7	NA	NA	TRBJ2-5	CASGKVLQETQYF	TGTGCCAGCGGGAAGGTTCTTCAAGAGACCCAGTACTTC
TRBV6-2/TRBV6-3	TRBD1	NA	TRBJ1-1	CASSYLRRQGSTEAFF	TGTGCCAGCAGTTACTTACGACGACAGGGTAGCACTGAAGCTTTCTTT
TRBV20-1	NA	NA	TRBJ1-1	CSASPAGIVTEAFF	TGCAGTGCTAGCCCCGCGGGGATAGTGACTGAAGCTTTCTTT
TRBV12-3/TRBV12-4	NA	few	TRBJ1-3	CASSLEFFSGNTIYF	TGTGCCAGCAGTTTAGAGTTCTTCTCTGGAAACACCATATATTTT
TRBV6-2/TRBV6-3	NA	once	TRBJ1-1	CAIHDRPGTEAFF	TGTGCCATCCACGACAGGCCAGGAACTGAAGCTTTCTTT
TRBV5-1	TRBD1	few	TRBJ1-6	CASSRAFQGADSPLHF	TGCGCCAGCAGCCGGGCCTTCCAGGGGGCGGATTCACCCCTCCACTTT
TRBV28	NA	few	TRBJ2-2	CASIPAKVLAGELFF	TGTGCCAGCATCCCCGCGAAAGTATTGGCCGGGGAGCTGTTTTTT
TRBV20-1	NA	NA	TRBJ1-1	CSARGAASNTEAFF	TGCAGTGCTAGAGGCGCAGCCTCGAACACTGAAGCTTTCTTT
TRBV12-3/TRBV12-4	NA	NA	TRBJ1-5	CASKPTGAGGQPQHF	TGTGCCAGCAAACCAACAGGTGCCGGAGGCCAGCCCCAGCATTTT
TRBV18	TRBD2	few	TRBJ2-1	CASSLEAGGPYNEQFF	TGTGCCAGCTCACTTGAAGCGGGAGGCCCTTACAATGAGCAGTTCTTC
TRBV28	NA	NA	TRBJ2-7	CASSSPSLGHYEQYF	TGTGCCAGCAGTTCACCCTCGCTGGGACACTACGAGCAGTACTTC
TRBV7-2	NA	few	TRBJ2-2	CASSLEVLTGELFF	TGTGCCAGCAGCTTAGAGGTTTTGACCGGGGAGCTGTTTTTT
TRBV5-1	TRBD2	few	TRBJ2-5	CASSLALTSSNQETQYF	TGCGCCAGCAGCTTGGCCTTGACTAGCAGTAACCAAGAGACCCAGTACTTC
TRBV20-1	TRBD1	few	TRBJ1-5	CSALRGPNQPQHF	TGCAGTGCCCTCAGGGGGCCCAATCAGCCCCAGCATTTT
TRBV7-2	TRBD1	NA	TRBJ2-1	CASSFPGTGGVLEQFF	TGTGCCAGCAGCTTTCCCGGGACAGGGGGGGTCCTTGAGCAGTTCTTC
TRBV5-1	NA	NA	TRBJ1-5	CASSLVDSGPGQPQHF	TGCGCCAGCAGCTTGGTAGACAGTGGTCCGGGGCAGCCCCAGCATTTT
TRBV6-2/TRBV6-3	NA	few	TRBJ1-5	CASSYSGQLQSAQHF	TGTGCCAGCAGTTACTCGGGCCAGCTTCAATCAGCCCAGCATTTT
TRBV7-8	NA	NA	TRBJ2-1	CASSLDKRGHRISNEQFF	TGTGCCAGCAGCCTAGATAAGAGGGGACACAGGATTAGCAATGAGCAGTTCTTC
TRBV18	NA	NA	TRBJ1-3	CASSPGVTRGNTIYF	TGTGCCAGCTCACCAGGGGTAACGAGAGGAAACACCATATATTTT
TRBV30	NA	few	TRBJ2-1	CAWSARRETEQFF	TGTGCCTGGAGTGCGAGACGGGAGACTGAGCAGTTCTTC
TRBV24-1	NA	few	TRBJ1-1	CATSESRDTKSPKAFF	TGTGCCACCAGTGAGAGCCGGGACACAAAGTCCCCCAAAGCTTTCTTT
TRBV20-1	TRBD2	NA	TRBJ2-1	CSARDRLAVIDEQFF	TGCAGTGCTAGAGATCGGCTAGCGGTTATCGATGAGCAGTTCTTC
TRBV11-2	TRBD2	few	TRBJ2-1	CASREGSSYNEQFF	TGTGCCAGCCGGGAGGGCTCCTCCTACAATGAGCAGTTCTTC
TRBV11-2	NA	many	TRBJ2-5	CASSLDPGAGSAQYF	TGTGCCAGCAGCTTAGACCCAGGGGCCGGTTCGGCCCAGTACTTC
TRBV20-1	TRBD2	few	TRBJ2-1	CSARDLLGGGTHEQFF	TGCAGTGCTAGAGACCTACTGGGCGGGGGGACCCATGAGCAGTTCTTC
TRBV12-3/TRBV12-4	TRBD1	few	TRBJ2-1	CASSPGQGNYNEQFF	TGTGCCAGCAGTCCGGGACAGGGTAACTACAATGAGCAGTTCTTC
TRBV12-3/TRBV12-4	NA	NA	TRBJ2-2	CASSLVGYGELFF	TGTGCCAGCAGTTTAGTGGGGTACGGGGAGCTGTTTTTT
TRBV4-3	TRBD2	NA	TRBJ2-3	CASRSSGSGADTQYF	TGCGCCAGCAGGTCTAGCGGGAGTGGCGCAGATACGCAGTATTTT
TRBV7-8	NA	NA	TRBJ1-6	CASSSPVSEGGIHSPLHF	TGTGCCAGCAGCTCCCCCGTGAGTGAAGGTGGAATTCATTCACCCCTCCACTTT